This paragraph reports one T cell receptor (beta chain). Sequencing was performed with immunoSEQ multiplex PCR; in TCRdb, only in-frame clones are kept and a portion is missing. Of 95,000 or so clones in the sample, roughly 89% were seen once. The germline V gene has CDR1 SGHRS and CDR2 YFSETQ. V lost 1 base to trimming and J lost 5 bases, with 6 bases between them. CDR3 length: 12 amino acids. This specimen comes from a study of T cell responses to AZD1222 COVID-19 vaccine. This chain joins TRBV5-1 and TRBJ2-5, with D unresolved. This sequence was found in an adult in good health. The sample in question was peripheral blood, obtained on day 0 of AZD1222 vaccination. Here the CDR3 reads CASSLQSETQYF. The CDR3, as DNA: TGCGCCAGCAGCTTGCAGTCGGAGACCCAGTACTTC.